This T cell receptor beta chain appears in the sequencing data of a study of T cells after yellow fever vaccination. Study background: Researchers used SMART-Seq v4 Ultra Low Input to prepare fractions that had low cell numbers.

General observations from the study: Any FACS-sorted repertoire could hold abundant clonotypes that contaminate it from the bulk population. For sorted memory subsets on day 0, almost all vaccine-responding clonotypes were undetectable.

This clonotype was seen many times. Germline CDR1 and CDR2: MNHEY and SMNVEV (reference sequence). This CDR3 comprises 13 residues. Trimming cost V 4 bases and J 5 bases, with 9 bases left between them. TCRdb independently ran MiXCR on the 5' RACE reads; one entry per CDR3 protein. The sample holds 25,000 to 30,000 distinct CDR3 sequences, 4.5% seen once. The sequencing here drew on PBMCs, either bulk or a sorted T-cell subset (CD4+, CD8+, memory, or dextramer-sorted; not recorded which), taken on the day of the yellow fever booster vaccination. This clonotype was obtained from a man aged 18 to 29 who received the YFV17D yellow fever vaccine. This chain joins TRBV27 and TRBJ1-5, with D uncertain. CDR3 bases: TGTGCCAGCAGTTCCAGGCGTGATCAGCCCCAGCATTTT. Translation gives CASSSRRDQPQHF.